Below are 18 T cell receptor beta chains sequenced from a single sample in a study of long-term antiretroviral therapy in people with HIV. A v3.0 immunoSEQ assay was performed at survey level. Method: immunoSEQ multiplex PCR; TCRdb's copy keeps in-frame clones and lacks some. The data show 31,000 or so clones, 88% seen once. The input for sequencing was unsorted PBMCs, taken roughly 5 years before starting antiretroviral therapy. Every receptor here comes from a man in his fifties or sixties with HIV.

This clone was observed once. The rearrangement joins TRBV6-1 to TRBJ2-3; maybe TRBD1 (6 bases). The CDR3 covers 15 residues. The germline gives CDR1 MNHNS, CDR2 SASEGT. Trimming cost V 3 bases and J 4 bases, with 14 bases left between them. CDR3 sequence (DNA): TGTGCCAGCAGTGAGGGACACTTTAACCCAGATACGCAGTATTTT. It encodes CASSEGHFNPDTQYF.

This clone qualifies as medium-sized. The V call is TRBV5-4, the J call TRBJ1-2, with D hard to call. V was pared by 0 bases and J by 4 bases, with 10 bases between. The CDR3 loop spans 14 amino acids. Per germline, CDR1 SGHNT and CDR2 YYREEE (reference sequence). This CDR3 is CASSLDGGIYGYTF. The CDR3 DNA sequence: TGTGCCAGCAGCTTGGATGGCGGGATCTATGGCTACACCTTC.

The gene calls are TRBV5-1 and TRBJ2-1, with 10 nucleotides matching TRBD2. Germline CDR1 is SGHRS and CDR2 is YFSETQ. After removal of 1 base from V and 3 bases from J, the junction contained 19 bases not matched to a gene. CDR3 size: 21 residues. CDR3 DNA: TGCGCCAGCAGCTTGCGAGCGGGGGGGGTCTGCGATCCCCAGATCTACAATGAGCAGTTCTTC. It encodes CASSLRAGGVCDPQIYNEQFF.

The CDR3 DNA reads as TGTGCCAGTAGTACGACAGCTAATGAAAAACTGTTTTTT. Translating gives CASSTTANEKLFF. V usage is TRBV19 and J usage is TRBJ1-4, with a tentative D call TRBD1 (5 bases). The germline gives CDR1 LNHDA, CDR2 SQIVND (reference sequence). Trimming stripped 4 bases from V and 3 bases from J, with 6 bases between. The CDR3 spans 13 residues.

The chain has TRBV5-5 and TRBJ1-2; a possible D gene is TRBD1 (6 bases). Trimming took off 2 bases at V and 7 bases at J, with 15 bases between the two ends. The CDR3 consists of 14 residues. From germline, CDR1 is SGHKS and CDR2 YYEKEE (reference sequence). The CDR3 DNA is TGTGCCAGCAGCTTACGACAGGCCCGAATTGGCTACACCTTC. Residues: CASSLRQARIGYTF.

The chain links TRBV7-9 to TRBJ1-4; possibly TRBD1 for D (5 bases). Germline assignment: CDR1 SEHNR and CDR2 FQNEAQ (reference sequence). The CDR3 contains 15 residues. V lost 10 bases and J lost 3, with 18 bases in between. CDR3: CATAGPTDANEKLFF. The CDR3 DNA reads TGTGCCACTGCCGGGCCGACAGACGCTAATGAAAAACTGTTTTTT.

The chain carries TRBV7-3 and TRBJ2-2, with 7 nucleotides matching TRBD1. CDR1 is SGHTA, CDR2 FQGTGA, per germline. CDR3 length: 17 amino acids. V was clipped by 5 bases and J by 0 bases; unmatched bases: 9. For the CDR3, the DNA is TGTGCCAGCAGCCTTCCATTCGGACAGGCGAACACCGGGGAGCTGTTTTTT. Amino acid sequence: CASSLPFGQANTGELFF.

The chain uses TRBV19 and TRBJ2-2; D is perhaps TRBD2 (6 bases). V lost 5 bases and J 5 bases, leaving 24 bases between the germline ends. The V gene's germline CDR1 is LNHDA and CDR2 SQIVND (reference sequence). The CDR3 has 18 residues. The DNA of the CDR3 is TGTGCCAGTAGTGTTGCCCTCATAGCAGGAGGGTGGACCGGGGAGCTGTTTTTT. It yields the protein CASSVALIAGGWTGELFF.

This chain uses TRBV14 with TRBJ2-1; TRBD2 is a possible D gene (5 bases). The CDR3 loop spans 14 amino acids. The germline V gene encodes CDR1 SGHDN and CDR2 FVKESK. V gave up 3 bases and J gave up 9 bases, with 15 bases separating them. CDR3 DNA sequence: TGTGCCAGCAGCCACGTACTAGAAAGGAGTGAGCAGTTCTTC. Its protein product is CASSHVLERSEQFF.

This clone showed up just a few times. The chain carries TRBV6-5 and TRBJ1-2; TRBD1 aligns across 8 bases. The V segment lost 5 bases and the J segment 8 bases; nucleotides outside the gene matches: 7. CDR1 and CDR2 (germline): MNHEY, SVGAGI. This CDR3 comprises 13 residues. CDR3 coding DNA: TGTGCCAGCAGTATGGACAGGGCCTACGGCTACACCTTC. It codes for CASSMDRAYGYTF.

The rearrangement joins TRBV9 to TRBJ2-3; D is perhaps TRBD1 (6 bases). This CDR3 has 17 residues. Germline lookup yields CDR1 SGDLS and CDR2 YYNGEE. The germline V and J ends were trimmed by 0 bases and 1 base, with 15 bases remaining between them. CDR3 sequence: CASSVVGGGLRTDTQYF. The CDR3 nucleotides read TGTGCCAGCAGCGTAGTTGGGGGCGGCCTTCGCACAGATACGCAGTATTTT. Supplemented by reference TRBV9 and TRBJ2-3, the full variable domain reads DSGVTQTPKHLITATGQRVTLRCSPRSGDLSVYWYQQSLDQGLQFLIQYYNGEERAKGNILERFSAQQFPDLHSELNLSSLELGDSALYFCASSVVGGGLRTDTQYFGPGTRLTVL.

This chain joins TRBV6-5 and TRBJ2-2; 8 nucleotides line up with TRBD1. The J segment lost 5 bases and the V segment lost 2 bases, leaving 1 base of the junction unmatched. CDR1 and CDR2 from the germline V gene are MNHEY and SVGAGI. The CDR3 has 14 residues. In nucleotides, the CDR3 is TGTGCCAGCAGTTACGACAGGGGTACCGGGGAGCTGTTTTTT. It translates to CASSYDRGTGELFF.

Notes on this clone: Other DNA sequences in this sample translate to the same CDR3. Written as DNA, the CDR3 is TGCGCCAGCAGCTTGGGACAGTCCACAGATACGCAGTATTTT. Protein sequence: CASSLGQSTDTQYF. The genes are TRBV5-1 and TRBJ2-3, with D perhaps TRBD1 (5 bases). Germline loops: CDR1 SGHRS, CDR2 YFSETQ. The V gene lost 0 bases and the J gene lost 2 bases, with 7 bases spanning the gap. The CDR3 spans 14 residues.

This clone came up once. The chain couples TRBV5-1 to TRBJ1-2; the D gene is possibly TRBD1 (6 bases). This CDR3 has 13 amino acids. Looked up from germline, CDR1 is SGHRS and CDR2 is YFSETQ. V gave up 3 bases and J gave up 6 bases, with 12 bases separating them. The DNA of the CDR3 is TGCGCCAGCAGCTCGGGACATAGGGATGGCTACACCTTC. It is translated as CASSSGHRDGYTF.

The gene calls are TRBV6-4 and TRBJ2-7; 9 nucleotides agree with TRBD2. CDR1 and CDR2 (germline): MRHNA, SNTAGT. This CDR3 spans 13 amino acids. V lost 8 bases, J lost 6 bases, and 8 bases stayed unmatched. CDR3 residues: CASSPTSGLEQYF. The CDR3 DNA reads TGTGCCAGCTCCCCGACTAGCGGCCTCGAGCAGTACTTC.

The chain couples TRBV11-2 to TRBJ2-1; 7 positions match TRBD2. The ends lost 1 base at V and 7 bases at J; junction bases unmatched: 7. The germline V gene has CDR1 SGHAT and CDR2 FQNNGV. The CDR3 runs 15 residues. The CDR3 sequence is CASSLGAGALNEQFF. For the CDR3, the DNA is TGTGCCAGCAGCTTAGGGGCGGGAGCTCTAAATGAGCAGTTCTTC.

The chain uses TRBV7-6 and TRBJ1-3; D ambiguous. Trimming took 5 bases from V and 8 from J, leaving 19 bases between them. Looked up from germline, CDR1 is SGHVS and CDR2 is FNYEAQ. This CDR3 has 15 residues. CDR3 coding DNA: TGTGCCAGCAGCCCCCTATTTGGGTTTACGCACACCATATATTTT. Protein product: CASSPLFGFTHTIYF. Combining the CDR3 with reference TRBV7-6 and TRBJ1-3 gives the whole variable domain GAGVSQSPRYKVTKRGQDVALRCDPISGHVSLYWYRQALGQGPEFLTYFNYEAQQDKSGLPNDRFSAERPEGSISTLTIQRTEQRDSAMYRCASSPLFGFTHTIYFGEGSWLTVV.

This rearrangement joins TRBV9 to TRBJ1-2, with D tentatively TRBD1 (6 bases). Germline CDR1 is SGDLS and CDR2 is YYNGEE. The V end lost 4 bases, the J end lost 0 bases, and 10 bases lay between the germline ends. The CDR3 contains 14 residues. The CDR3 nucleotides are TGTGCCAGCAGCCGACAGGACCCTAACTATGGCTACACCTTC. This sequence encodes CASSRQDPNYGYTF.